This TCR beta chain was retrieved from a study of human T cells and chemical hapten exposure. Within the library, unique molecular identifiers were attached to each individual cDNA molecule. TCRdb reprocessed the reads via MiXCR and lists one record per CDR3 protein. The sample has roughly 120,000 distinct CDR3 sequences, approximately 9.3% seen once; the top ten hold around 1.5%. Unseparated into fractions, whole blood served as the source from which total RNA was extracted. The CDR3 extends over 14 amino acids. Germline loops: CDR1 SGHRS, CDR2 YFSETQ. The germline V and J ends were trimmed by 1 base and 3 bases, with 9 bases remaining between them.

The sample comprised whole blood. The receptor comes from a human donor in good health. Some clones in this sample may be carry-over from other donors' samples. This chain connects TRBV5-1 to TRBJ2-3; D is tentatively TRBD1 or TRBD2 (5 bases each). The CDR3 DNA reads TGCGCCAGCAGCTTGTGGGACGGAACAGATACGCAGTATTTT. Its translation: CASSLWDGTDTQYF.